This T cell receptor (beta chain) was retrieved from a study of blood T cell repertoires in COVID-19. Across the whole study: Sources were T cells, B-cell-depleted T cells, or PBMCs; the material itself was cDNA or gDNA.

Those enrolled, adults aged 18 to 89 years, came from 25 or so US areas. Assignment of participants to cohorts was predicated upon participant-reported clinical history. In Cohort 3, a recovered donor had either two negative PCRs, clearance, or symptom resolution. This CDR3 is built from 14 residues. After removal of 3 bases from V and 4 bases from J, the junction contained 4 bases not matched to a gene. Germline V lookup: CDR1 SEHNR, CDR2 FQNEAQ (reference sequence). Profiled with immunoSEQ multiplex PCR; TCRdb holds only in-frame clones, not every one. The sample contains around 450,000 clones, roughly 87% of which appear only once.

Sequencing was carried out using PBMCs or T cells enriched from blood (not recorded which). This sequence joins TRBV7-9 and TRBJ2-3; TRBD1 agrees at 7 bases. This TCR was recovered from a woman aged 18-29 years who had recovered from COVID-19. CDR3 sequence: CASSLYRGADTQYF. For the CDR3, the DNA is TGTGCCAGCAGCTTGTACAGGGGTGCAGATACGCAGTATTTT.